The rows below give T cell receptor beta chains drawn from one sample of a study of CD8 T cells in Susac syndrome. MiXCR, applied by TCRdb to the immunoSEQ multiplex PCR reads, yields one record per CDR3 protein. The data hold more than 150,000 distinct CDR3 sequences, with 85% to 95% observed a single time. Sequencing was carried out using CD4+ T cells from PBMCs. The origin of the receptors is a human donor with Susac syndrome. CDR3s include the opening cysteine and the closing phenylalanine or tryptophan. A clone size is listed for some rows: how often the clone was seen (once, few, many), or a class if it is expanded.

j_call | clone_size | v_call | cdr3_length | cdr3_aa
TRBJ2-5 | NA | TRBV12-3/TRBV12-4 | 15 | CASSPGTGLQETQYF
TRBJ1-1 | NA | TRBV25-1 | 13 | CASTSRGKTEAFF
TRBJ1-6 | NA | TRBV5-1 | 17 | CASSLEGSSWINSPLHF
TRBJ1-1 | NA | TRBV7-2 | 14 | CASRLHRENTEAFF
TRBJ2-7 | NA | TRBV20-1 | 12 | CSGQQGSKEQYF
TRBJ2-7 | NA | TRBV7-2 | 15 | CASSLALGGSWEQYF
TRBJ1-5 | NA | TRBV18 | 14 | CASSPNKGNQPQHF
TRBJ2-1 | NA | TRBV5-4 | 12 | CASSFGEDEQFF
TRBJ1-2 | NA | TRBV6-5 | 14 | CASSAQGLGDGYTF
TRBJ2-1 | NA | TRBV10-3 | 14 | CAVSPGRDYNEQFF
TRBJ1-2 | NA | TRBV18 | 13 | CASSPKESYGYTF
TRBJ2-2 | NA | TRBV3-1 | 15 | CASSQFGGNTGELFF
TRBJ2-7 | NA | TRBV27 | 12 | CASSPDGYEQYF
TRBJ2-7 | NA | TRBV18 | 12 | CASSPTGDEQYF
TRBJ2-1 | NA | TRBV29-1 | 11 | CSVDRYNEQFF
TRBJ2-1 | NA | TRBV9 | 14 | CASSETAGGPRQFF
TRBJ1-1 | NA | TRBV25-1 | 15 | CASRPDRGAYTEAFF
TRBJ1-4 | NA | TRBV2 | 14 | CASRRESRDEKLFF
TRBJ2-2 | NA | TRBV6-1 | 14 | CASQRDPNTGELFF
TRBJ1-1 | NA | TRBV20-1 | 13 | CSPSRGGDTEAFF
TRBJ1-2 | NA | TRBV5-8 | 14 | CASSLAQRGYGYTF
TRBJ1-3 | NA | TRBV4-2 | 15 | CASSQDQQSGNTIYF
TRBJ2-5 | NA | TRBV29-1 | 11 | CSAEGPETQYF
TRBJ2-5 | NA | TRBV20-1 | 16 | CSAREGAGGPWETQYF
TRBJ2-3 | NA | TRBV7-8 | 16 | CASSTQLAGWTDTQYF
TRBJ2-5 | NA | TRBV9 | 16 | CASSARGAGTQETQYF
TRBJ2-3 | NA | TRBV29-1 | 12 | CSVVQGGDTQYF
TRBJ1-2 | NA | TRBV6-5 | 14 | CASSYARGQDGYTF
TRBJ1-2 | NA | TRBV4-1 | 15 | CASSQDPTETYGYTF
TRBJ1-4 | NA | TRBV9 | 15 | CASSVRGTGNEKLFF
TRBJ2-7 | NA | TRBV21-1 | 13 | CASSSQGPHEQYF
TRBJ2-3 | NA | TRBV6-5 | 18 | CASSYGGDGGAPTDTQYF
TRBJ1-6 | NA | TRBV20-1 | 12 | CSASDRDSPLHF
TRBJ1-5 | few | TRBV6-2/TRBV6-3 | 14 | CASSYSEGYQPQHF
TRBJ2-5 | once | TRBV23-1 | 16 | CASSQKDGAYQETQYF
TRBJ1-1 | NA | TRBV5-1 | 14 | CASSPVRQPTEAFF
TRBJ1-2 | NA | TRBV13 | 16 | CASSLGAQGGNYGYTF
TRBJ2-7 | NA | TRBV29-1 | 13 | CSVDKIDSYEQYF
TRBJ2-7 | NA | TRBV29-1 | 12 | CSVGGQTYEQYF
TRBJ2-7 | NA | TRBV19 | 13 | CASSMGDSYEQYF
TRBJ2-7 | NA | TRBV20-1 | 12 | CSARAGKNEQYF
TRBJ2-1 | NA | TRBV4-3 | 16 | CASSRRTRDRDSEQFF
TRBJ2-1 | NA | TRBV27 | 13 | CASSQRGGTRQFF
TRBJ2-1 | NA | TRBV21-1 | 14 | CASRSGTFFNEQFF
TRBJ2-3 | NA | TRBV3-1 | 12 | CASSQLRDTQYF
TRBJ2-7 | once | TRBV6-2/TRBV6-3 | 14 | CASRWTSGSYEQYF
TRBJ2-3 | NA | TRBV7-8 | 13 | CASSLARQDTQYF
TRBJ1-1 | once | TRBV2 | 12 | CAIKGGNTEAFF
TRBJ1-1 | NA | TRBV18 | 14 | CASSREQGDTEAFF
TRBJ2-1 | NA | TRBV29-1 | 15 | CSVARPPEAYNEQFF
TRBJ2-5 | NA | TRBV2 | 14 | CASSGPGGRETQYF
TRBJ2-7 | NA | TRBV6-5 | 15 | CASSYASGQTYEQYF